The sequence of this T cell receptor (beta chain) was determined in a study of CD8 T cells in Susac syndrome. Trimming shortened V by 5 bases and J by 2 bases, and 16 bases separated the two germline ends. The CDR3 consists of 15 residues. Germline values: CDR1 KGHSH, CDR2 LQKENI. Random hexamers were used to reverse transcribe an amount of roughly 0.5 to 1 ug RNA. TCRdb re-derived calls from the immunoSEQ multiplex PCR reads in MiXCR, one entry per CDR3 protein. The sample has 200,000 or so distinct CDR3 sequences, 90% to 97% seen once. As concerns this clonotype: Its antigen is unidentified.

Overall study findings and caveats: The CD4+ T cell repertoire of patients with Susac syndrome showed no detectable clonal expansion.

It was negative isolation that provided the CD8+ and CD4+ T cells, whereas TEMRA cells were enriched by FACS. The chain joins TRBV18 to TRBJ2-7, with a possible D match to TRBD2 (6 bases). What was sequenced was CD4+ T cells from PBMCs. The clonotype originates from a human donor with Susac syndrome. The CDR3 DNA is TGTGCCAGCTCAACCACCGCGGGCGGGGCCTACGAGCAGTACTTC. This encodes CASSTTAGGAYEQYF.